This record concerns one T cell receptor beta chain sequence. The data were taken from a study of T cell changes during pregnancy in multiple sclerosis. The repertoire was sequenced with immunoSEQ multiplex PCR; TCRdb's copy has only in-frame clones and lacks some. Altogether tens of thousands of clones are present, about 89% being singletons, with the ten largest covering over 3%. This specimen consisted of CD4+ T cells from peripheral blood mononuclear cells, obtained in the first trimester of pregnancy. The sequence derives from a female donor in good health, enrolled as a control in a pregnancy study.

CDR3 region: CASSTWDFPTGYTF. In DNA, the CDR3 is TGTGCCAGCAGTACCTGGGACTTCCCGACTGGCTACACCTTC. V and J are TRBV27 and TRBJ1-2; possible D gene TRBD1, 5 bases. The V end was cut by 5 bases, the J end by 7 bases, with 17 bases between. Germline lookup yields CDR1 MNHEY and CDR2 SMNVEV (reference sequence). The CDR3 runs 14 residues.